Following are 20 T cell receptor beta chains from one sample sequenced in a study of early T cells in non-severe SARS-CoV-2 infection. From the 5' RACE reads, TCRdb called clonotypes with MiXCR, one entry per CDR3 protein. The sample shows tens of thousands of distinct CDR3 sequences, around 6.4% of them seen only once. The source material was whole blood, sampled at baseline. The origin of the receptors is an adult who was a healthcare worker with PCR-confirmed SARS-CoV-2 infection or an uninfected control (not recorded which).

This clonotype occurred many times. The genes are TRBV5-1 and TRBJ2-7; D gene uncertain. Germline V gene sequence: CDR1 SGHRS, CDR2 YFSETQ. There are 14 residues in the CDR3. With 0 bases removed from V and 0 bases from J, the gap between germline ends came to 7 bases. CDR3 nucleotide sequence: TGCGCCAGCAGCTTGGCGGTCAGCTCCTACGAGCAGTACTTC. Protein: CASSLAVSSYEQYF.

This clonotype has just a few counts. The V and J genes are TRBV24-1 and TRBJ2-2; possible D gene TRBD1, 6 bases. V lost 7 bases and J 11 bases, leaving 16 bases between the germline ends. Germline lookup yields CDR1 KGHDR and CDR2 SFDVKD. This CDR3 region has 13 residues. The CDR3 DNA follows: TGTGCCACCAGGATGTACAGGGATTCAGAGCTGTTTTTT. Protein sequence: CATRMYRDSELFF.

The chain combines TRBV16 with TRBJ1-4, with TRBD1 matching 8 bases. The V gene's germline CDR1 is KGHSY and CDR2 FQNENV. V lost 4 bases and J lost 7; bases outside the gene matches: 8. CDR3 length: 15 residues. The CDR3 region is CASSRFGQGGEKLFF. Written as DNA, the CDR3 is TGTGCCAGCAGCCGGTTTGGACAGGGAGGTGAAAAACTGTTTTTT.

This clonotype was counted only a few times. The gene calls are TRBV20-1 and TRBJ1-5; 11 nucleotides agree with TRBD1. V lost 5 bases, J lost 5 bases, and 11 bases stayed unmatched. Germline V gives CDR1 DFQATT, CDR2 SNEGSKA (reference sequence). This CDR3 is built from 16 residues. CDR3: CSACHRDRGIDQPQHF. CDR3 sequence (DNA): TGCAGTGCTTGCCACCGGGACAGGGGGATCGATCAGCCCCAGCATTTT.

This clonotype was detected many times. The genes are TRBV7-2 and TRBJ2-7; the match to TRBD1 covers 7 bases. The CDR3 has 14 residues. In germline, CDR1 is SGHTA, CDR2 FQGNSA. After removal of 4 bases from V and 2 bases from J, the junction contained 5 bases not matched to a gene. This chain's CDR3 is CASSSTGQAYEQYF. The DNA for the CDR3 is TGTGCCAGCAGCTCGACAGGGCAAGCCTACGAGCAGTACTTC.

This clonotype was recorded many times. In DNA form, the CDR3 reads TGTGCCAGCAGCTCGCTGGGGTTGCGGATTGAAAAACTGTTTTTT. It specifies CASSSLGLRIEKLFF. The chain is built from TRBV7-2 and TRBJ1-4; no reliable D call. CDR3 length equals 15 residues. V lost 4 bases and J lost 7, with 16 bases in between. Germline-derived CDR1 and CDR2 are SGHTA and FQGNSA.

To note about this clonotype: Just one base apart from a much larger clone, this may be a read error. The chain links TRBV19 to TRBJ2-3; D unclear. The CDR3 has 11 residues. The germline V and J ends were trimmed by 6 bases and 8 bases, with 9 bases remaining between them. Germline V gene data show CDR1 as LNHDA and CDR2 as SQIVND (reference sequence). The CDR3 sequence is CASRWKVTQYF. The CDR3 nucleotides are TGTGCCAGTAGATGGAAGGTTACGCAGTATTTT.

The chain uses TRBV2 and TRBJ2-2, with a weak D call TRBD2 (6 bases). V was trimmed by 7 bases and J by 6 bases, leaving 9 bases between them. The CDR3 has 12 residues. Germline V CDR1 and CDR2: SNHLY, FYNNEI. In DNA form, the CDR3 reads TGTGCCAGCACCAGGGAGGCCGGGGAGCTGTTTTTT. Its translation: CASTREAGELFF.

This clonotype was observed a few times. The V call is TRBV6-1, the J call TRBJ2-1; TRBD2 matches at 8 bases. The CDR3 contains 13 residues. The V and J ends lost 8 bases and 6 bases, in that order; junction bases with no gene match: 6. Germline-derived CDR1 and CDR2 are MNHNS and SASEGT. The CDR3 is CASGYSGANEQFF. CDR3 bases: TGTGCCAGCGGTTATAGCGGGGCCAATGAGCAGTTCTTC.

V and J are TRBV5-8 and TRBJ2-4, with D possibly being TRBD1 or TRBD2 (5 bases each). This CDR3 spans 16 amino acids. V was pared by 4 bases and J by 1 base, with 15 bases between. The germline V gene encodes CDR1 SGHTS and CDR2 YDEGEE. CDR3 region: CASSPGTTWAKNIQYF. In DNA, the CDR3 is TGTGCCAGCAGCCCGGGGACGACATGGGCCAAAAACATTCAGTACTTC.

This clonotype was picked up many times. J is TRBJ2-5 and V is TRBV5-1, with D hard to call. CDR1 is SGHRS, CDR2 YFSETQ, per germline. Trimming left V 0 bases short and J 0 bases short, with 9 bases between. The CDR3 has 15 amino acids. Here the CDR3 reads CASSLDGRNQETQYF. The CDR3 bases are TGCGCCAGCAGCTTGGACGGCAGGAACCAAGAGACCCAGTACTTC.

The V and J genes are TRBV20-1 and TRBJ1-1; 9 nucleotides agree with TRBD1. This CDR3 is built from 14 residues. CDR1 is DFQATT and CDR2 is SNEGSKA in the germline V gene (reference sequence). V was clipped by 7 bases and J by 3 bases; unmatched bases: 9. The CDR3 nucleotides are TGCAGTGTTCCGGGAGACAGGGGGTACACTGAAGCTTTCTTT. Protein sequence: CSVPGDRGYTEAFF.

Ten or more counts support this clonotype. This sequence joins TRBV4-2 and TRBJ2-3, with 10 bases matching TRBD2. The CDR3 is 16 amino acids. Germline V CDR1 and CDR2: LGHNA, YNFKEQ. V trimming: 3 bases; J trimming: 1 base; junction bases outside the gene matches: 4. The CDR3 protein is CASSQGGTSGTDTQYF. The CDR3, as DNA: TGTGCCAGCAGCCAGGGCGGGACTAGCGGCACAGATACGCAGTATTTT.

This chain links TRBV18 with TRBJ1-2; a weak D match, TRBD1 (5 bases). V was cut by 4 bases and J by 0 bases, with 9 bases left in between. The germline V gene has CDR1 KGHSH and CDR2 LQKENI. There are 14 residues in the CDR3. Here the CDR3 DNA reads TGTGCCAGCTCACTGGGACGTACTAACTATGGCTACACCTTC. It specifies CASSLGRTNYGYTF.

This clonotype is judged medium-sized. The chain links TRBV28 to TRBJ1-4, with D hard to call. Germline loops: CDR1 MDHEN, CDR2 SYDVKM. The CDR3 runs 14 residues. V was cut by 7 bases and J by 7 bases, with 16 bases left in between. The CDR3, as DNA: TGTGCCAGCAACTACGATGACTCTGGTGAAAAACTGTTTTTT. Protein: CASNYDDSGEKLFF.

This clonotype was counted between two and nine times. The gene calls are TRBV6-4 and TRBJ1-5; possibly TRBD1 for D (6 bases). The germline V and J ends were trimmed by 3 bases and 3 bases, with 15 bases remaining between them. Germline loops: CDR1 MRHNA, CDR2 SNTAGT. CDR3 length equals 16 residues. CDR3: CASSDGGGKVNQPQHF. As DNA, the CDR3 is TGTGCCAGCAGTGATGGAGGGGGTAAGGTCAATCAGCCCCAGCATTTT.

Ten or more counts support this clonotype. V is TRBV30 and J is TRBJ2-1, with 8 nucleotides matching TRBD2. CDR3 length: 14 amino acids. Germline CDR1 and CDR2: GTSNPN and SVGIG (reference sequence). After removal of 7 bases from V and 0 bases from J, the junction contained 5 bases not matched to a gene. CDR3 sequence reads: CASLAGSSYNEQFF. In DNA form, the CDR3 reads TGTGCCTCCTTAGCGGGGAGCTCCTACAATGAGCAGTTCTTC.

This clonotype was recorded a few times. The rearrangement joins TRBV11-1 to TRBJ2-1, with 10 bases that match TRBD2. The CDR3 covers 16 residues. Trimming cost V 2 bases and J 2 bases; bases outside gene matches: 3. The germline V gene encodes CDR1 SGHAT and CDR2 FQDESV (reference sequence). Here the CDR3 reads CASSLRTSGAYNEQFF. The CDR3 coding sequence is TGTGCCAGCAGCTTAAGGACTAGCGGAGCCTACAATGAGCAGTTCTTC.

This clonotype has more than one count but fewer than ten. V gene TRBV9 combines with J gene TRBJ1-2; TRBD1 matches at 7 bases. With V trimmed by 4 bases and J by 0 bases, 6 bases remained unmatched. The V gene's germline CDR1 is SGDLS and CDR2 YYNGEE. The CDR3 is 15 amino acids. This CDR3 is CASSYRQGANYGYTF. The CDR3 nucleotides are TGTGCCAGCAGCTATCGACAGGGCGCTAACTATGGCTACACCTTC.

The table lists this clonotype with a few counts. This chain connects TRBV4-1 to TRBJ2-7; 9 nucleotides match TRBD1. V shed 1 base and J 2 bases; nucleotides not matched to a gene: 6. Germline V gene lookup returns CDR1 MGHRA and CDR2 YSYEKL. The CDR3 is made up of 16 amino acids. The CDR3 sequence: CASSQGPDRGTYEQYF. CDR3 coding DNA: TGCGCCAGCAGCCAAGGCCCGGACAGGGGTACCTACGAGCAGTACTTC.